The entry that follows covers one T cell receptor beta chain sequence. What it binds is not known. In preparing the TRB cDNA libraries, 5' RACE with UMI labels was used. TCRdb reprocessed the 5' RACE reads and reports one entry per CDR3 protein, with no DNA. Its table records fewer than 60,000 distinct CDR3 sequences. This specimen belongs to a study of CXCR3-negative and CXCR3-positive naive CD8 T cells. Study-level points and caveats: Similar levels of surface CD5 were seen between naive subsets; TCR strength was inferred from TRB CDR3 properties.

The germline gives CDR1 SNHLY, CDR2 FYNNEI. There are 15 residues in the CDR3. The chain combines TRBV2 with TRBJ2-1; TCRdb indicates TRBD2, and absent DNA this call remains unverified. The clonotype comes from a human donor in good health. Some clones in this sample may be carry-over from other donors' samples. Sequencing input: naive CXCR3- CD8+ T cells from blood. The subset is: CD45RO-CCR7+CD27+CD95- naive CD8+ T cells lacking CXCR3 (TNR3-). The CDR3 sequence is CASSSVGENWNEQFF.